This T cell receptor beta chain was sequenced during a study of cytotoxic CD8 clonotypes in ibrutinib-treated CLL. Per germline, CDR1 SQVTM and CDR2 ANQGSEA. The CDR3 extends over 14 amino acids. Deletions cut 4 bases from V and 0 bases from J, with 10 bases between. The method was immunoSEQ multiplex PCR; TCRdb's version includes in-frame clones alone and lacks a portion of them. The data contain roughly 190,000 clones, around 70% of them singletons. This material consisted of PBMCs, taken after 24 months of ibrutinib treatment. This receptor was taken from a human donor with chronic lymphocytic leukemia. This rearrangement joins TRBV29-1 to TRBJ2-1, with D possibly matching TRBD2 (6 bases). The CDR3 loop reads CSVGLRDSYNEQFF. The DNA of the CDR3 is TGCAGCGTTGGCTTGCGGGACTCCTACAATGAGCAGTTCTTC.